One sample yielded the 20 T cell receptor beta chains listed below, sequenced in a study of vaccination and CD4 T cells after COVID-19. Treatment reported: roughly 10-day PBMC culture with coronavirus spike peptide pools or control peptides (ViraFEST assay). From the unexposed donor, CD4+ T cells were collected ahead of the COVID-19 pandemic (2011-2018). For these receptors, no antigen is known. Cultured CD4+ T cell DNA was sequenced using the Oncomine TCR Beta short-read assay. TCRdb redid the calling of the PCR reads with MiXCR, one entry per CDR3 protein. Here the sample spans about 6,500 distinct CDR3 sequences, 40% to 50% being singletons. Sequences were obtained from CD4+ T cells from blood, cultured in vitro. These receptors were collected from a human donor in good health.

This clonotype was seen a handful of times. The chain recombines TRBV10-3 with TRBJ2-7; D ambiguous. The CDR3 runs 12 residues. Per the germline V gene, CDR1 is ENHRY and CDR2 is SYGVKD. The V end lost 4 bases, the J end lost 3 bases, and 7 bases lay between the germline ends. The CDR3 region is CAISGQYYEQYF. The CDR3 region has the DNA TGTGCCATCAGTGGTCAGTACTACGAGCAGTACTTC.

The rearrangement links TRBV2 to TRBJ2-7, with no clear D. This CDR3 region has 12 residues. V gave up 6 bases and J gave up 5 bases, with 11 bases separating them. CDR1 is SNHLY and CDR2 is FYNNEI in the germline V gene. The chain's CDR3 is CASRPYGDEQYF. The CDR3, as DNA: TGTGCCAGCAGACCCTATGGGGACGAGCAGTACTTC.

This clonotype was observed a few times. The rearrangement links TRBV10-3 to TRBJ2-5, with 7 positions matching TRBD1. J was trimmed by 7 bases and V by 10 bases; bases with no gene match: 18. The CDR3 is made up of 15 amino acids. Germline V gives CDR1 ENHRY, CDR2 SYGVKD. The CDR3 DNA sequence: TGTGCCACAATTGACAGGGCGCGAGCTGATGGGACCCAGTACTTC. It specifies CATIDRARADGTQYF.

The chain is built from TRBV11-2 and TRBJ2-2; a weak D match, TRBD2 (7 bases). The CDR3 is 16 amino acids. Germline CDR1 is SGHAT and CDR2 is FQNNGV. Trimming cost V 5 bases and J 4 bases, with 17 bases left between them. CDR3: CASSRGARGGTGELFF. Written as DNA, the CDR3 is TGTGCCAGCAGCCGGGGGGCTAGAGGAGGCACCGGGGAGCTGTTTTTT.

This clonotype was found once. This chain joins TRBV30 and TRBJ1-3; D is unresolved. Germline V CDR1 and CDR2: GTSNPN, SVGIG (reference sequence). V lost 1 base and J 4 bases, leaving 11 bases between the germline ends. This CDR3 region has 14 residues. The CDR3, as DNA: TGTGCCTGGAGTGCTGGTCTGCGGGGAAACACCATATATTTT. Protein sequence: CAWSAGLRGNTIYF. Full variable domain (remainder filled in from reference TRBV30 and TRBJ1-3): SQTIHQWPATLVQPVGSPLSLECTVEGTSNPNLYWYRQAAGRGLQLLFYSVGIGQISSEVPQNLSASRPQDRQFILSSKKLLLSDSGFYLCAWSAGLRGNTIYFGEGSWLTVV.

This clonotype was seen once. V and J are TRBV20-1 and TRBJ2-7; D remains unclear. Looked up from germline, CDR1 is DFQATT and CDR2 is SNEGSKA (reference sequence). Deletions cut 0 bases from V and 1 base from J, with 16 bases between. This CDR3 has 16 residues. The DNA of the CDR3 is TGCAGTGCTAGAGATTATGGCGGCAGGTCGTCCTACGAGCAGTACTTC. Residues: CSARDYGGRSSYEQYF.

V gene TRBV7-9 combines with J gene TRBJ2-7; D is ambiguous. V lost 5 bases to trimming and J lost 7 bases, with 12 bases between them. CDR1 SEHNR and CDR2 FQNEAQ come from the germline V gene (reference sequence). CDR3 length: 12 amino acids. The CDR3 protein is CASSPYFTEQYF. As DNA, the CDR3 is TGTGCCAGCAGCCCCTATTTTACGGAGCAGTACTTC.

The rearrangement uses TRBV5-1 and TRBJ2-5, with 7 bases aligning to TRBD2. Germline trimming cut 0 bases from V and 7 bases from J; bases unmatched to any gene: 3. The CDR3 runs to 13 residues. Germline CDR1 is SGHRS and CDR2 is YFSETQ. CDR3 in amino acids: CASSLDQRGTQYF. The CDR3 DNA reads TGCGCCAGCAGCTTGGACCAGCGGGGGACCCAGTACTTC.

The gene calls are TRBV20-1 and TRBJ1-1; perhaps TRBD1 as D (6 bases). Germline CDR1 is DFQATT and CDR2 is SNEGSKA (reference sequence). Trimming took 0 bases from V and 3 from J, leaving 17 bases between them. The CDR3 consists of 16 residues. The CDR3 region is CSARDLLGGPDTEAFF. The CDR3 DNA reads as TGCAGTGCTAGAGATCTGTTGGGGGGCCCCGACACTGAAGCTTTCTTT.

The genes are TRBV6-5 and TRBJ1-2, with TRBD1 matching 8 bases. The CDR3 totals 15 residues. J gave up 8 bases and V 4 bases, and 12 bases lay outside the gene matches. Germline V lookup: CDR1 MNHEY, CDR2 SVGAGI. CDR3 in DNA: TGTGCCAGCAGTTCAATGACAGGGGCTCTGGCGGGCTACACCTTC. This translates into CASSSMTGALAGYTF.

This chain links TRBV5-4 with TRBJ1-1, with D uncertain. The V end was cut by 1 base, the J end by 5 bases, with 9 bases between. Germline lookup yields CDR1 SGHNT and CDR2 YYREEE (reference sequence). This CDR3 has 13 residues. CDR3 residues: CASSLYGETEAFF. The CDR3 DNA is TGTGCCAGCAGCTTGTACGGAGAGACTGAAGCTTTCTTT.

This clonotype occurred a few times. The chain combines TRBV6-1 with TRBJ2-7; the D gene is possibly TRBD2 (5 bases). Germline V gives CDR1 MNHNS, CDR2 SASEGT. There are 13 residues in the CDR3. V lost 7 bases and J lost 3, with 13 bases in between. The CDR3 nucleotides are TGTGCCAGCACCCGGGGAGACTTCTACGAGCAGTACTTC. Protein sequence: CASTRGDFYEQYF.

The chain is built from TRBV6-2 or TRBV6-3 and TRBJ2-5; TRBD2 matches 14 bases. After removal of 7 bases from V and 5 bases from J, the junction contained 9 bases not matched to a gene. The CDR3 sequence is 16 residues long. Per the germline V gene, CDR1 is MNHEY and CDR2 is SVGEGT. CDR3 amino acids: CASKRSRTSGGETQYF. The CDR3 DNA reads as TGTGCCAGCAAACGCAGTCGGACTAGCGGGGGGGAGACCCAGTACTTC.

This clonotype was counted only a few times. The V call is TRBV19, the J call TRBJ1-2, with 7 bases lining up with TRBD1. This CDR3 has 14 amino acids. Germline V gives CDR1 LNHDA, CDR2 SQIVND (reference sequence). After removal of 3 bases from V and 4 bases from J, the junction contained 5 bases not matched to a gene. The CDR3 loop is CASSIKQGTYGYTF. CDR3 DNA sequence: TGTGCCAGTAGTATTAAACAGGGGACCTATGGCTACACCTTC.

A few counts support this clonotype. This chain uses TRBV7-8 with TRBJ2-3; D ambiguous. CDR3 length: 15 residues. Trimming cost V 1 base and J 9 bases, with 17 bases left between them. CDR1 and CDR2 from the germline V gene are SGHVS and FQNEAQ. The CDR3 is CASSLVGVLSSTQYF. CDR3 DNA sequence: TGTGCCAGCAGCTTAGTGGGTGTTCTGTCCAGCACGCAGTATTTT.

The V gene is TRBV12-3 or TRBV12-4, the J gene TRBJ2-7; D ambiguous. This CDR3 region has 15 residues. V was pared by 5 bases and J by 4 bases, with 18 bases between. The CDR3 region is CASSPGGKGVYEQYF. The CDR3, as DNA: TGTGCCAGCAGTCCTGGCGGAAAGGGCGTATACGAGCAGTACTTC.

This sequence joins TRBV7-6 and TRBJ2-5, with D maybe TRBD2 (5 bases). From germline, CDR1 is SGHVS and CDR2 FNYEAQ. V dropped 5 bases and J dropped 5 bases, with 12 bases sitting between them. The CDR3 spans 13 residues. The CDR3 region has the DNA TGTGCCAGCAGCGAAAGCGGTTTGGAGACCCAGTACTTC. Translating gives CASSESGLETQYF.

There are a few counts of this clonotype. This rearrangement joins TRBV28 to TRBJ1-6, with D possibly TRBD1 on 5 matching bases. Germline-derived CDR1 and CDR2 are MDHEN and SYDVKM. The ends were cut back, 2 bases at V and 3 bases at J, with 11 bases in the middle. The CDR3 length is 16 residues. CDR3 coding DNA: TGTGCCAGCAGTTTAATCCCAGGGAACTATAATTCACCCCTCCACTTT. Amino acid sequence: CASSLIPGNYNSPLHF.

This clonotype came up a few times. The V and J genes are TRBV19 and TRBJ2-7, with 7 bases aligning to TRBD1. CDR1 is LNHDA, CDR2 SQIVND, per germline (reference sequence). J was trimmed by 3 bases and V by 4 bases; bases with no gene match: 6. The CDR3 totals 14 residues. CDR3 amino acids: CASSRQGQNYEQYF. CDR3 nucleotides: TGTGCCAGTAGTAGGCAGGGACAGAACTACGAGCAGTACTTC.

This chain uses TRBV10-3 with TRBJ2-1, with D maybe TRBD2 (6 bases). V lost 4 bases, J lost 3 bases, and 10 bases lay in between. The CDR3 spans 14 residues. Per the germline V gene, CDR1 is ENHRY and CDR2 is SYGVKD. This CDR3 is CAISVSGDYNEQFF. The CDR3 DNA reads TGTGCCATCAGTGTTTCGGGGGACTACAATGAGCAGTTCTTC.